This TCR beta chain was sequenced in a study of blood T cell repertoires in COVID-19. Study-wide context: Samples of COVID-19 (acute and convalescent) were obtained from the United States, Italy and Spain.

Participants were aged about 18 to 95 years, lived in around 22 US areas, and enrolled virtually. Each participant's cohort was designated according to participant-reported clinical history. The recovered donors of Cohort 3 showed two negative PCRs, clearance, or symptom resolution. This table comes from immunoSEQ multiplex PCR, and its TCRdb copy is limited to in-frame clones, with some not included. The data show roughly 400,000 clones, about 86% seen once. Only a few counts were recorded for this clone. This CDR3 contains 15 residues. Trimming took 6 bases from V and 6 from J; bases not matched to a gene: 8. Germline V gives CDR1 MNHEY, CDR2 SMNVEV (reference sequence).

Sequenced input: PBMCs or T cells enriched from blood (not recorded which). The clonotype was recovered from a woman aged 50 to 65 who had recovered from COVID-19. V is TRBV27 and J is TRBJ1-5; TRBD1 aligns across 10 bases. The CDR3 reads CASRTTTGGSQPQHF. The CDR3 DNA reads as TGTGCCAGCAGAACGACGACAGGGGGCAGTCAGCCCCAGCATTTT.